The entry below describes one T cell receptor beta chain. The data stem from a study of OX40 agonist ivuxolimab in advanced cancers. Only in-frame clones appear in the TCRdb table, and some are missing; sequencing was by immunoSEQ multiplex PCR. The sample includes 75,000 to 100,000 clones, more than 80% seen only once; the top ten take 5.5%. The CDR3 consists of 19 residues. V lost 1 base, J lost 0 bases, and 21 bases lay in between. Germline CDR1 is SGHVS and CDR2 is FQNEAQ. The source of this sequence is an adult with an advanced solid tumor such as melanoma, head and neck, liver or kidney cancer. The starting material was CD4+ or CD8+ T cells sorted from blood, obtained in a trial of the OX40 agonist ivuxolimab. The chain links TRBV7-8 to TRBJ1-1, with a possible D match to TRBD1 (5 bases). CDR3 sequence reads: CASSLGAQRRGMMNTEAFF. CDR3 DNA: TGTGCCAGCAGCTTAGGGGCCCAGAGGCGGGGGATGATGAACACTGAAGCTTTCTTT. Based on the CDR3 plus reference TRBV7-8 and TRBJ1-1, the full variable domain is GAGVSQSPRYKVAKRGQDVALRCDPISGHVSLFWYQQALGQGPEFLTYFQNEAQLDKSGLPSDRFFAERPEGSVSTLKIQRTQQEDSAVYLCASSLGAQRRGMMNTEAFFGQGTRLTVV.